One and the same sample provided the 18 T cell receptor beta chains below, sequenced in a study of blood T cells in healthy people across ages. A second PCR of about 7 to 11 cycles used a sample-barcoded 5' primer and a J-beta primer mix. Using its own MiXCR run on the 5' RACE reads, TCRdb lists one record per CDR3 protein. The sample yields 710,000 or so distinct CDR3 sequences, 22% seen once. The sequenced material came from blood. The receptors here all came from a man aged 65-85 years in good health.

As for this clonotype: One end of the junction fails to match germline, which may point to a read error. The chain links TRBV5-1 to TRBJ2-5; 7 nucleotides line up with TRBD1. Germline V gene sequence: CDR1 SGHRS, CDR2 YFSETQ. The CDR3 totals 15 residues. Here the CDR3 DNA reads TGCGCCAGCAGTTTCGACAGGGCTGGAAAAGAAACCCAGTACTTC. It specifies CASSFDRAGKETQYF. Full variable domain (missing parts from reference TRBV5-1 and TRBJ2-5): KAGVTQTPRYLIKTRGQQVTLSCSPISGHRSVSWYQQTPGQGLQFLFEYFSETQRNKGNFPGRFSGRQFSNSRSEMNVSTLELGDSALYLCASSFDRAGKETQYFGPGTRLLVL.

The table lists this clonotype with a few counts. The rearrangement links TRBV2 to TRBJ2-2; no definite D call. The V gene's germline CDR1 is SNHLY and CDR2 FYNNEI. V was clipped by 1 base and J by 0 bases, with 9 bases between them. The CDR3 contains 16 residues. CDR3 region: CASSEVAGANTGELFF. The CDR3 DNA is TGTGCCAGCAGTGAAGTGGCTGGCGCGAACACCGGGGAGCTGTTTTTT.

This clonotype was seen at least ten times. CDR3 in amino acids: CASSGASGASTDTQYF. The CDR3 DNA is TGCGCCAGCAGTGGGGCTAGCGGGGCCAGCACAGATACGCAGTATTTT. The chain links TRBV10-2 to TRBJ2-3, with TRBD2 identical over 9 bases. Trimming cost V 4 bases and J 0 bases; bases outside gene matches: 5. Per the germline V gene, CDR1 is WSHSY and CDR2 is SAAADI. The CDR3 runs to 16 residues.

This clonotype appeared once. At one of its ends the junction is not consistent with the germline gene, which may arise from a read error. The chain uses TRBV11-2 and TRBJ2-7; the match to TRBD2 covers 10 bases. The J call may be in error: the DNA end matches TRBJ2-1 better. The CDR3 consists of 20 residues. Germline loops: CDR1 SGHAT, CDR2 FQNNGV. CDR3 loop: CASSSPLAGEFSGSYNGQFF. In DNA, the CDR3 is TGTGCCAGCAGCTCCCCTCTAGCGGGAGAATTTAGTGGGTCCTACAATGGGCAGTTCTTC.

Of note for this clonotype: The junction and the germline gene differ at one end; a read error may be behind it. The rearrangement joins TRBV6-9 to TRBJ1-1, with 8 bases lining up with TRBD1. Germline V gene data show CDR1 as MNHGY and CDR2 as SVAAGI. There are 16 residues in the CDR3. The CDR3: CASSYSAGGSHTEAFF. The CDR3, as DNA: TGTGCCAGCAGTTATTCGGCAGGGGGCTCGCACACTGAAGCCTTCTTT.

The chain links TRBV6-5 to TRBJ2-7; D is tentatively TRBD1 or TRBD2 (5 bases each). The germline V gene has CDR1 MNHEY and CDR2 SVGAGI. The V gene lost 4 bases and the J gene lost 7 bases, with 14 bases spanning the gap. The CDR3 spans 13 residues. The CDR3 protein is CASSFQGVREQYF. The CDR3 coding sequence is TGTGCCAGCAGTTTCCAGGGAGTTCGGGAGCAGTACTTC.

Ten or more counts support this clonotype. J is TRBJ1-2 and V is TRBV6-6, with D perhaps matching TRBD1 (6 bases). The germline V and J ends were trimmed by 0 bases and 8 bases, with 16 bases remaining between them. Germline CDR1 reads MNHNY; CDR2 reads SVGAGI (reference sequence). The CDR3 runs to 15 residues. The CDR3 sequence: CASSYSSSGRGGYTF. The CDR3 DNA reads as TGTGCCAGCAGTTACTCGAGTAGCGGCAGGGGAGGCTACACCTTC.

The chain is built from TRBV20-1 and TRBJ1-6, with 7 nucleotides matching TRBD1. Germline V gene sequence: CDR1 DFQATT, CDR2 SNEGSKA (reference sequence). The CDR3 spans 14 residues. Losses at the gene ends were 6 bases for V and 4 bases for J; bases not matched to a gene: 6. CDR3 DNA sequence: TGCAGTGCCGGGAACAGGGGATATAATTCACCCCTCCACTTT. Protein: CSAGNRGYNSPLHF.

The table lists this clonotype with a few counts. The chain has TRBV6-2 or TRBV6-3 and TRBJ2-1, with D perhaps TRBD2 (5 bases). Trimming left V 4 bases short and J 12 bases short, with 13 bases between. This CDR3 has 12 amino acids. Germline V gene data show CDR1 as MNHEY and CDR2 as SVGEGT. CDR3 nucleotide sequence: TGTGCCAGCAGTTCTACTAGATTACGGCAGTTCTTC. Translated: CASSSTRLRQFF.

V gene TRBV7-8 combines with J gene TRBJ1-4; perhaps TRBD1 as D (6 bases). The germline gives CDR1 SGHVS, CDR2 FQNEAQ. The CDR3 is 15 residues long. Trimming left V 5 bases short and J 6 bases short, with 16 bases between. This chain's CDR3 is CASSPKQGYYEKLFF. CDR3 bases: TGTGCCAGCAGCCCGAAACAGGGTTATTATGAAAAACTGTTTTTT.

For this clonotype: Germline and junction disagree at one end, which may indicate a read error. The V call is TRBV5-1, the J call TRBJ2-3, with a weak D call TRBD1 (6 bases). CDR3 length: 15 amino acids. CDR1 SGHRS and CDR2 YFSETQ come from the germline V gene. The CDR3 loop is CASFFRDTRTDAQYF. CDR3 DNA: TGCGCCAGTTTCTTTCGGGACACTCGCACAGATGCGCAGTATTTT.

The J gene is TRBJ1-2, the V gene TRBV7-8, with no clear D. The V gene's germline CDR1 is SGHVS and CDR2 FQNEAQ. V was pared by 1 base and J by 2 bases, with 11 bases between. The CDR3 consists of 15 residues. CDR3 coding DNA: TGTGCCAGCAGCTTAGGCCCCGCGGGAAACTATGGCTACACCTTC. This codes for CASSLGPAGNYGYTF.

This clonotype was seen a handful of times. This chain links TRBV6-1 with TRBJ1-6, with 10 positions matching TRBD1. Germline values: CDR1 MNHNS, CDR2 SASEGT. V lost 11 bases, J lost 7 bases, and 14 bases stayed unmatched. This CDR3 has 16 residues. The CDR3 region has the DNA TGTGCCTCCGAGCGAGAGGGGACAGGGGTCAATTCACCCCTCCACTTT. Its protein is CASEREGTGVNSPLHF.

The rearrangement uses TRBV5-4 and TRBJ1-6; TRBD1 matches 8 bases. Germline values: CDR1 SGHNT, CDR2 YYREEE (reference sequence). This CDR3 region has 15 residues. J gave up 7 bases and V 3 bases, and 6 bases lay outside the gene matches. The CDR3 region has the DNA TGTGCCAGCAGCTCAACCGGGACAGGAAATTCACCCCTCCACTTT. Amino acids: CASSSTGTGNSPLHF.

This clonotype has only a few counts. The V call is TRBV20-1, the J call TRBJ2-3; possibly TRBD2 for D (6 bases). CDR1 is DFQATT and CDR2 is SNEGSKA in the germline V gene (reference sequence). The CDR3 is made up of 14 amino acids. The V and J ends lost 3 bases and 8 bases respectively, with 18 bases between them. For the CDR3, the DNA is TGCAGTGCTAGTCGTCCTTGGCTAGCGAGTACGCAGTATTTT. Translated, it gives CSASRPWLASTQYF.

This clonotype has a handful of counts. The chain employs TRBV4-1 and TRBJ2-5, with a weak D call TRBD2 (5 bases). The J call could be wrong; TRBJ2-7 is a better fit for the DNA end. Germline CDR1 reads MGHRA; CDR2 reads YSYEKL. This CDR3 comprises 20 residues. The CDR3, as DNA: TGCGCCAGCAGCCAAGAATCGACGCCCGGACTGGGATCCCTTACCTACGAGCAGTACTTC. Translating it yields CASSQESTPGLGSLTYEQYF.

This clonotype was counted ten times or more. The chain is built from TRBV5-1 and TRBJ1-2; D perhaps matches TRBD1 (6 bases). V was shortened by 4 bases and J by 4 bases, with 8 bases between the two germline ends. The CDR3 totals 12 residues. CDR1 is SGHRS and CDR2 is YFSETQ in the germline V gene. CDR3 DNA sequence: TGCGCCAGCAGCAGGGACATCTATGGCTACACCTTC. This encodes CASSRDIYGYTF.

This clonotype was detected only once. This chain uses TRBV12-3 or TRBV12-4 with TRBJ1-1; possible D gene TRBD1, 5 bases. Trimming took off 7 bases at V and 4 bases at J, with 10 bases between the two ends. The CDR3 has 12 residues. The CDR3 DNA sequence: TGTGCCAGCATCCTGGGGGGCACTGAAGCTTTCTTT. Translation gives CASILGGTEAFF.